The 17 T cell receptor beta chains given below trace back to one sample, sequenced in a study of T cell changes during pregnancy in multiple sclerosis. Libraries were prepared by immunoSEQ multiplex PCR; TCRdb keeps only in-frame clonotypes and omits some of them. Here the sample spans tens of thousands of clones, roughly 87% being singletons. Sequenced material: CD8+ T cells from peripheral blood mononuclear cells, taken in the second trimester of pregnancy. The receptor set was obtained from a female donor with multiple sclerosis, enrolled in a pregnancy study.

The chain carries TRBV9 and TRBJ2-7; a weak D match, TRBD2 (7 bases). Germline-derived CDR1 and CDR2 are SGDLS and YYNGEE. The CDR3 has 15 residues. Trimming shortened V by 3 bases and J by 4 bases, and 17 bases separated the two germline ends. CDR3 sequence (DNA): TGTGCCAGCAGCGCCGAGGGGGGGGCCGAGTACGAGCAGTACTTC. Translation gives CASSAEGGAEYEQYF.

This clone has only a few counts. J is TRBJ1-5 and V is TRBV27; no clear D gene. CDR1 is MNHEY, CDR2 SMNVEV, per germline (reference sequence). The CDR3 sequence is 14 residues long. The ends were cut back, 3 bases at V and 4 bases at J, with 10 bases in the middle. The CDR3 sequence: CASSLSGGNQPQHF. The CDR3 DNA is TGTGCCAGCAGTTTGTCAGGAGGGAATCAGCCCCAGCATTTT.

The chain joins TRBV5-4 to TRBJ2-5; perhaps TRBD2 as D (5 bases). This CDR3 is built from 13 residues. CDR1 and CDR2 (germline): SGHNT, YYREEE (reference sequence). The V end was cut by 9 bases, the J end by 2 bases, with 14 bases between. CDR3 bases: TGTGCCACCCGAGAGGGAGTACAAGAGACCCAGTACTTC. Translation: CATREGVQETQYF.

V usage is TRBV2 and J usage is TRBJ2-7; 7 bases agree with TRBD1. This CDR3 region has 14 residues. CDR1 is SNHLY and CDR2 is FYNNEI in the germline V gene. J gave up 2 bases and V 4 bases, and 5 bases lay outside the gene matches. This CDR3 reads CASSATGAPYEQYF. The CDR3 DNA sequence: TGTGCCAGCAGTGCCACAGGGGCCCCCTACGAGCAGTACTTC.

The CDR3 reads CASSERRRDTEAFF. The CDR3 DNA reads as TGTGCCAGCAGTGAAAGGCGCAGGGACACTGAAGCTTTCTTT. The V gene is TRBV2, the J gene TRBJ1-1, with D possibly being TRBD1 (5 bases). The CDR3 covers 14 residues. Germline V gene sequence: CDR1 SNHLY, CDR2 FYNNEI. Trimming shortened V by 2 bases and J by 3 bases, and 10 bases separated the two germline ends.

CDR3 region: CASSLQGPLETQYF. The CDR3 coding sequence is TGTGCCAGCAGCCTACAGGGCCCCTTGGAGACCCAGTACTTC. The chain links TRBV7-9 to TRBJ2-5; TRBD1 is a possible D gene (6 bases). This CDR3 is 14 amino acids long. Trimming took 5 bases from V and 5 from J, leaving 15 bases between them. CDR1 is SEHNR, CDR2 FQNEAQ, per germline (reference sequence).

The rearrangement links TRBV7-9 to TRBJ2-5; tentatively, D is TRBD1 (6 bases). Germline lookup yields CDR1 SEHNR and CDR2 FQNEAQ (reference sequence). This CDR3 contains 14 residues. Deletions cut 5 bases from V and 1 base from J, with 11 bases between. The CDR3 protein is CASSPTGRQETQYF. CDR3 bases: TGTGCCAGCAGCCCTACAGGGCGCCAAGAGACCCAGTACTTC.

The chain has TRBV6-5 and TRBJ2-2; 7 nucleotides align to TRBD1. The germline CDR1 and CDR2 sequences are MNHEY and SVGAGI. The CDR3 is made up of 13 amino acids. With V trimmed by 6 bases and J by 7 bases, 5 bases remained unmatched. CDR3 amino acids: CASRTGLSGELFF. CDR3 nucleotides: TGTGCCAGCAGGACAGGGCTTAGCGGGGAGCTGTTTTTT.

The V gene is TRBV28, the J gene TRBJ2-1; TRBD2 is a possible D gene (6 bases). CDR1 MDHEN and CDR2 SYDVKM come from the germline V gene. The V and J ends lost 7 bases and 4 bases respectively, with 14 bases between them. There are 14 residues in the CDR3. This chain's CDR3 is CASTQPGTYNEQFF. For the CDR3, the DNA is TGTGCCAGCACCCAACCAGGGACTTACAATGAGCAGTTCTTC. Full variable domain (remainder filled in from reference TRBV28 and TRBJ2-1): DVKVTQSSRYLVKRTGEKVFLECVQDMDHENMFWYRQDPGLGLRLIYFSYDVKMKEKGDIPEGYSVSREKKERFSLILESASTNQTSMYLCASTQPGTYNEQFFGPGTRLTVL.

This sequence joins TRBV5-6 and TRBJ2-1; 8 positions match TRBD2. Per germline, CDR1 SGHDT and CDR2 YYEEEE. V dropped 4 bases and J dropped 10; count of bases not matched to a gene: 10. The CDR3 spans 14 residues. CDR3 region: CASSPPGGGSEQFF. Here the CDR3 DNA reads TGTGCCAGCAGCCCCCCGGGGGGGGGTAGCGAGCAGTTCTTC.

This clone was picked up a small number of times. The V and J genes are TRBV4-3 and TRBJ1-1; 7 bases line up with TRBD1. Trimming took 5 bases from V and 0 from J; bases not matched to a gene: 0. The germline V gene has CDR1 LGHNA and CDR2 YSLEER. The CDR3 sequence is 13 residues long. CDR3 in DNA: TGCGCCAGCAGCAGGGGGCTGAACACTGAAGCTTTCTTT. Its protein product is CASSRGLNTEAFF.

This clone has just one count. The V gene is TRBV7-9, the J gene TRBJ2-2, with 7 bases lining up with TRBD1. V was clipped by 4 bases and J by 3 bases; unmatched bases: 11. Germline loops: CDR1 SEHNR, CDR2 FQNEAQ (reference sequence). This CDR3 comprises 17 residues. This CDR3 is CASSSGRQGSDTGELFF. DNA of the CDR3: TGTGCCAGCAGCTCGGGGAGACAGGGCTCGGACACCGGGGAGCTGTTTTTT.

CDR3 region: CASSLAGTSGFYEQYF. The CDR3 bases are TGTGCCAGCAGTTTAGCCGGGACTAGCGGGTTCTACGAGCAGTACTTC. This sequence joins TRBV27 and TRBJ2-7; TRBD2 matches at 12 bases. The germline gives CDR1 MNHEY, CDR2 SMNVEV (reference sequence). With 2 bases clipped from V and 3 bases from J, the junction kept 5 bases outside the gene matches. The CDR3 contains 16 residues.

The CDR3 DNA follows: TGTGCCAGCAGCCCCACGCTCCGGGAGGAGACCCAGTACTTC. Translated: CASSPTLREETQYF. V is TRBV9 and J is TRBJ2-5; a weak D match, TRBD2 (6 bases). CDR1 is SGDLS and CDR2 is YYNGEE in the germline V gene. CDR3 size: 14 residues. V lost 4 bases and J lost 5, with 15 bases in between.

This rearrangement joins TRBV11-2 to TRBJ1-1, with D uncertain. This CDR3 region has 14 residues. Trimming removed 5 bases from V and 5 bases from J, with 15 bases in between. Germline V gene lookup returns CDR1 SGHAT and CDR2 FQNNGV. The DNA for the CDR3 is TGTGCCAGCAGCCACCGTGGTCGCGGGACTGAAGCTTTCTTT. This translates into CASSHRGRGTEAFF.

This rearrangement joins TRBV6-4 to TRBJ2-1; the match to TRBD2 covers 9 bases. CDR3 length: 15 amino acids. Germline assignment: CDR1 MRHNA and CDR2 SNTAGT. The ends lost 5 bases at V and 2 bases at J; junction bases unmatched: 4. The CDR3: CASSPGTSTYNEQFF. In nucleotides, the CDR3 is TGTGCCAGCAGTCCAGGGACTAGCACCTACAATGAGCAGTTCTTC.

V and J are TRBV20-1 and TRBJ2-1; TRBD1 might be the D (5 bases). The germline V gene has CDR1 DFQATT and CDR2 SNEGSKA (reference sequence). The V end lost 5 bases, the J end lost 6 bases, and 8 bases lay between the germline ends. The CDR3 has 11 amino acids. The CDR3 spells CSASGSNEQFF. CDR3 sequence (DNA): TGCAGTGCTTCAGGGTCCAATGAGCAGTTCTTC.